These 32 T cell receptor beta chains were all obtained from the same sample, sequenced in a study of tumor and adjacent non-tumor tissue in lung cancer. The template was RNA from unsorted bulk tissue. Three rounds of nested PCR, following a modified ARM-PCR protocol, produced the TCRbeta library. TCRdb re-analysed the multiplex PCR reads in MiXCR, keeping a single row per CDR3 protein. Of tens of thousands of distinct CDR3 sequences listed, 60% are singletons. The specimen sequenced was lung tumor tissue. All receptors come from a man in his fifties with non-small cell lung cancer.

The rearrangement uses TRBV29-1 and TRBJ2-7; TRBD1 is a possible D gene (6 bases). The DNA end is a closer match to TRBJ2-1, so the J assignment may be wrong. The CDR3 runs 12 residues. Looked up from germline, CDR1 is SQVTM and CDR2 is ANQGSEA. In DNA form, the CDR3 reads TGCAGCGTTGCGGACAGATACCACGAGCAGTTCTTC. Residues: CSVADRYHEQFF.

Regarding this clonotype: A clone one base away is much larger, so this may be a read error. The chain uses TRBV5-1 and TRBJ2-2, with TRBD1 matching 9 bases. The germline V gene has CDR1 SGHRS and CDR2 YFSETQ. The CDR3 has 14 residues. The J segment lost 5 bases and the V segment lost 4 bases, leaving 3 bases of the junction unmatched. In DNA form, the CDR3 reads TGCGCCAGCAGCGTCGGACAGGGGACCGGGGAGCTGTTTTTT. Translation gives CASSVGQGTGELFF.

This clonotype was counted ten times or more. J is TRBJ1-1 and V is TRBV12-3 or TRBV12-4; D gene unclear. The CDR3 extends over 15 amino acids. V was shortened by 7 bases and J by 5 bases, with 20 bases between the two germline ends. The CDR3 DNA sequence: TGTGCCAGCAACATAGCTGGGGATTTGAGAACTGAAGCTTTCTTT. This codes for CASNIAGDLRTEAFF.

The chain uses TRBV5-4 and TRBJ2-7; 9 bases fit TRBD2. V shed 7 bases, J shed 6 bases, and the junction held 17 bases outside the gene matches. Germline V gives CDR1 SGHNT, CDR2 YYREEE (reference sequence). This CDR3 is 16 amino acids long. CDR3 amino acids: CASGSGFSSGTFEQYF. The CDR3 DNA sequence: TGTGCCAGCGGCTCGGGATTTTCTAGCGGGACCTTCGAGCAGTACTTC.

This clonotype has only a few counts. The chain employs TRBV5-1 and TRBJ1-4; no clear D. V lost 7 bases, J lost 0 bases, and 16 bases lay in between. The length of the CDR3 is 16 residues. Germline V gene lookup returns CDR1 SGHRS and CDR2 YFSETQ. The CDR3 loop reads CASLNFSWPTNEKLFF. The CDR3 nucleotides read TGCGCCAGCCTGAACTTTTCGTGGCCAACTAATGAAAAACTGTTTTTT.

In regard to this clonotype: Since a much larger clone is just one base distant, this may be a read error. The chain couples TRBV29-1 to TRBJ1-1; no clear D gene. V was clipped by 7 bases and J by 4 bases, with 19 bases between them. The CDR3 length is 14 residues. Germline V gives CDR1 SQVTM, CDR2 ANQGSEA. CDR3 in DNA: TGCAGCGGAGAGGTCCAAGCAGCTTTCACTGAAGCTTTCTTT. Protein: CSGEVQAAFTEAFF.

In this sample, this clonotype turned up many times. This chain joins TRBV4-1 and TRBJ2-7; a possible D gene is TRBD2 (6 bases). CDR3 size: 14 residues. In germline, CDR1 is MGHRA, CDR2 YSYEKL. Trimming pared 5 bases from V and 6 bases from J, leaving 17 bases between. CDR3 amino acids: CASSSWSREAEQYF. The CDR3 region has the DNA TGCGCCAGCAGCTCCTGGAGCAGGGAGGCCGAGCAGTACTTC.

V is TRBV4-2 and J is TRBJ2-3, with D possibly called TRBD1 or TRBD2 (5 bases each). The CDR3 totals 18 residues. V shed 3 bases and J shed 15 bases, with 34 bases lying between them. Germline V gene data show CDR1 as LGHNA and CDR2 as YNFKEQ. Written as DNA, the CDR3 is TGTGCCAGCAGCCAGGTGGTCACGGCTAGCTATAGCACAGGTATGCAATATTTT. The encoded protein is CASSQVVTASYSTGMQYF.

The V gene is TRBV24-1, the J gene TRBJ2-7; 11 bases agree with TRBD2. Germline V CDR1 and CDR2: KGHDR, SFDVKD. The CDR3 is made up of 18 amino acids. V shed 3 bases and J 2 bases; nucleotides not matched to a gene: 11. DNA of the CDR3: TGTGCCACCAGTGATATGACCGGGACTAGCGGAAACACCTACGAGCAGTACTTC. Translation: CATSDMTGTSGNTYEQYF.

Points on this clonotype: One end of the junction varies from germline; a read error may be responsible. J is TRBJ1-1 and V is TRBV29-1; D ambiguous. CDR3 length equals 12 residues. The V gene's germline CDR1 is SQVTM and CDR2 ANQGSEA. In nucleotides, the CDR3 is TGCAACGTTGCCGCAGGATGCACTGGAGCTTTCTTT. Translation: CNVAAGCTGAFF.

In this sample, this clonotype turned up a few times. Mismatch with germline at one junction end may stem from a read error. This rearrangement joins TRBV12-3 or TRBV12-4 to TRBJ2-4; 7 bases fit TRBD1. The CDR3 runs to 13 residues. CDR3 residues: CVSSLTGQNIQYF. Written as DNA, the CDR3 is TGTGTCAGCAGTCTGACAGGGCAAAACATTCAGTACTTC.

V usage is TRBV30 and J usage is TRBJ2-2, with TRBD2 identical over 12 bases. Trimming at V came to 3 bases and at J to 5 bases, leaving 7 bases not matched to a gene. CDR1 and CDR2 (germline): GTSNPN, SVGIG (reference sequence). This CDR3 spans 16 amino acids. This CDR3 is CAWRKLAGGSTGELFF. As DNA, the CDR3 is TGTGCCTGGAGGAAACTAGCGGGGGGATCGACCGGGGAGCTGTTTTTT.

Notes on this clonotype: Without the conserved terminal phenylalanine or tryptophan, this CDR3 likely stems from a read error. The DNA is left out, because the CDR3 cannot be placed on it with certainty; the CDR3 is given as TCRdb lists it. V gene TRBV29-1 combines with J gene TRBJ2-2; the DNA was not compared with TRBD2, the D call given in the table. The CDR3 numbers 15 amino acids, ends counted. Looked up from germline, CDR1 is SQVTM and CDR2 is ANQGSEA. CDR3 amino acids: CSVDYGGGNTGELFS.

This rearrangement joins TRBV29-1 to TRBJ2-1; 7 bases map to TRBD1. CDR1 is SQVTM and CDR2 is ANQGSEA in the germline V gene. Germline trimming cut 4 bases from V and 5 bases from J; bases unmatched to any gene: 5. The CDR3 consists of 13 residues. The DNA for the CDR3 is TGCAGCGTTGCAATAACAGGGGACAATGAGCAGTTCTTC. It specifies CSVAITGDNEQFF.

Points on this clonotype: With a much larger clone just one base away, this may be a read error. This chain connects TRBV6-1 to TRBJ1-5; D is possibly TRBD1 (5 bases). This CDR3 has 18 amino acids. Germline values: CDR1 MNHNS, CDR2 SASEGT. The CDR3 spells CASNEGAAGIGSNQPQHF. In nucleotides, the CDR3 is TGTGCCAGCAATGAAGGGGCGGCGGGCATAGGAAGCAATCAGCCCCAGCATTTT.

This clonotype was counted once. An end of the junction differs from the germline gene, which may be a read error. The rearrangement links TRBV13 to TRBJ2-7; D is possibly TRBD1 (5 bases). CDR1 PRHDT and CDR2 FYEKMQ come from the germline V gene (reference sequence). CDR3 length equals 16 residues. The CDR3 loop reads CASSLARQSLSDERYF. For the CDR3, the DNA is TGTGCCAGCAGCTTAGCCAGACAGTCCCTATCGGACGAGCGGTACTTC.

The chain employs TRBV11-2 and TRBJ1-1; no reliable D call. Germline CDR1 SGHAT, CDR2 FQNNGV. The CDR3 spans 13 residues. Trimming pared 3 bases from V and 13 bases from J, leaving 18 bases between. This CDR3 is CASSLDRDTDVFF. Here the CDR3 DNA reads TGTGCCAGCAGCTTGGACCGCGACACTGATGTTTTCTTT.

With regard to this clonotype: An end of the junction does not agree with germline; a read error may underlie this. For the CDR3, the DNA is TGCAGTGTTAGAAGGGCAGGGAGCAATCTGCCCCAGCATTTT. It translates to CSVRRAGSNLPQHF. The chain employs TRBV20-1 and TRBJ1-5; weak D call: TRBD1 (5 bases). CDR3 length equals 14 residues. Germline assignment: CDR1 DFQATT and CDR2 SNEGSKA (reference sequence).

This clonotype has a handful of counts. The CDR3 ends on some other residue instead of the conserved phenylalanine or tryptophan, so this is likely a read error. The V call is TRBV11-2, the J call TRBJ2-3; the D gene is possibly TRBD2 (5 bases). CDR1 SGHAT and CDR2 FQNNGV come from the germline V gene. Trimming pared 1 base from V and 2 bases from J, leaving 22 bases between. There are 19 residues in the CDR3. CDR3 sequence: CASSLALVGSPSPTDTQYS. The DNA for the CDR3 is TGTGCCAGCAGCTTAGCACTAGTGGGCTCCCCCTCCCCCACAGATACGCAGTATTCT.

To note about this clonotype: Just one base apart from a much larger clone, this may be a read error. J is TRBJ2-5 and V is TRBV10-1, with TRBD1 matching 7 bases. V lost 5 bases, J lost 7 bases, and 10 bases stayed unmatched. In germline, CDR1 is WNHNN, CDR2 SYGVQD (reference sequence). The CDR3 loop spans 14 amino acids. CDR3 bases: TGCGCCAGCAGTCCCGGGACAGACACTCTGACCCAGTACTTC. The encoded protein is CASSPGTDTLTQYF.

As to this clonotype: Compared with germline, one end of the junction differs, possibly owing to a read error. This chain connects TRBV12-3 or TRBV12-4 to TRBJ2-7, with D perhaps TRBD1 (6 bases). This CDR3 has 12 amino acids. The CDR3 spells CANSAHRDEQYF. The CDR3 coding sequence is TGTGCCAACAGTGCTCACAGGGACGAACAGTACTTC.

This clonotype was seen a few times. A read error is possible here, since a much larger clone lies one base away. The CDR3 does not end in the conserved phenylalanine or tryptophan, so this is likely a read error. The chain has TRBV29-1 and TRBJ2-4; 7 bases are shared with TRBD2. Losses at the gene ends were 4 bases for V and 9 bases for J; bases not matched to a gene: 6. This CDR3 is built from 12 residues. The germline V gene has CDR1 SQVTM and CDR2 ANQGSEA. The CDR3 reads CSVGGGIGIQYS. The DNA of the CDR3 is TGCAGCGTTGGGGGGGGGATCGGCATTCAGTACTCC.

To note about this clonotype: A much larger clonotype is one base distant, so this may be a read error. V is TRBV4-2 and J is TRBJ2-3; 8 bases match TRBD2. Germline V CDR1 and CDR2: LGHNA, YNFKEQ. With 0 bases clipped from V and 1 base from J, the junction kept 6 bases outside the gene matches. The CDR3 has 17 residues. CDR3: CASSQDQRELRTDTQYF. The CDR3 DNA sequence: TGTGCCAGCAGCCAAGATCAGCGGGAGTTACGCACAGATACGCAGTATTTT.

This clonotype was picked up many times. The rearrangement links TRBV6-5 to TRBJ2-1; the match to TRBD2 covers 13 bases. Germline V gives CDR1 MNHEY, CDR2 SVGAGI. The CDR3 is made up of 17 amino acids. Germline trimming cut 11 bases from V and 7 bases from J; bases unmatched to any gene: 17. The CDR3 region is CAFTGLAGEGVKNEQFF. In DNA, the CDR3 is TGTGCCTTTACAGGACTAGCGGGAGAGGGGGTGAAAAATGAGCAGTTCTTC.

About this clonotype: The junction differs from germline at one of its ends, possibly a read error. This rearrangement joins TRBV10-2 to TRBJ1-2; D is unclear. The CDR3 sequence is 13 residues long. Germline CDR1 and CDR2: WSHSY and SAAADI. The CDR3 DNA reads as TGCGCCATCAGTGATGGGAGGAGTAATGGCTACACCTTC. Translated: CAISDGRSNGYTF.

The table lists this clonotype with many counts. In nucleotides, the CDR3 is TGCAGCGTTGAGTCTTCAGGCGGTCAGCCCCAGCATTTT. It encodes CSVESSGGQPQHF. The J gene is TRBJ1-5, the V gene TRBV29-1; D remains unclear. Per the germline V gene, CDR1 is SQVTM and CDR2 is ANQGSEA. The CDR3 extends over 13 amino acids. Between the trimmed V and J ends, which lost 3 bases and 6 bases, there was a span of 12 bases. The whole variable domain, filled in from reference TRBV29-1 and TRBJ1-5, reads SAVISQKPSRDICQRGTSLTIQCQVDSQVTMMFWYRQQPGQSLTLIATANQGSEATYESGFVIDKFPISRPNLTFSTLTVSNMSPEDSSIYLCSVESSGGQPQHFGDGTRLSIL.

This clonotype appeared a few times. The rearrangement uses TRBV11-2 and TRBJ2-1; D assignment may be TRBD1 or TRBD2 (6 bases each). CDR1 is SGHAT and CDR2 is FQNNGV in the germline V gene. This CDR3 contains 19 residues. The V end was cut by 0 bases, the J end by 4 bases, with 22 bases between. CDR3 in DNA: TGTGCCAGCAGCTTAGATAACTTGGTGACGGGGGCCGATTACAATGAGCAGTTCTTC. Amino acid sequence: CASSLDNLVTGADYNEQFF.

The table lists this clonotype with a count of one. One end of the junction is discordant with germline, which a read error may explain. The chain recombines TRBV24-1 with TRBJ2-7; 8 positions agree with TRBD2. In germline, CDR1 is KGHDR, CDR2 SFDVKD. This CDR3 spans 17 amino acids. The CDR3 sequence is CATNDEAAAGDPYEQYF. CDR3 bases: TGTGCCACCAATGATGAGGCAGCAGCGGGAGATCCTTACGAGCAGTACTTC.

The CDR3 protein is CASSSDRVVGYTF. DNA of the CDR3: TGCGCCAGCAGCTCGGACAGGGTTGTGGGCTACACCTTC. The rearrangement uses TRBV5-1 and TRBJ1-2; 8 bases map to TRBD1. V was clipped by 3 bases and J by 8 bases; unmatched bases: 6. The CDR3 is 13 residues long. CDR1 and CDR2 from the germline V gene are SGHRS and YFSETQ.

This clonotype was counted at least ten times. This chain joins TRBV20-1 and TRBJ2-1; the match to TRBD2 covers 7 bases. Losses at the gene ends were 3 bases for V and 3 bases for J; bases not matched to a gene: 5. The CDR3 length is 14 residues. Germline-derived CDR1 and CDR2 are DFQATT and SNEGSKA (reference sequence). The CDR3 region is CSARAGDNYNEQFF. CDR3 nucleotides: TGCAGTGCTAGGGCGGGAGATAACTACAATGAGCAGTTCTTC.

Worth noting for this clonotype: No conserved phenylalanine or tryptophan ends this CDR3, so it is likely a read error. The genes are TRBV30 and TRBJ2-1, with D possibly being TRBD2 (7 bases). The CDR3 is 15 amino acids. V lost 5 bases and J 4 bases, leaving 18 bases between the germline ends. Germline CDR1 GTSNPN, CDR2 SVGIG (reference sequence). DNA for the CDR3: TGTGCCTGGGGGACGATGGGGAGGGGGTACAATGAGCAGTTCTTA. This codes for CAWGTMGRGYNEQFL.

The table lists this clonotype with a few counts. One junction end disagrees with the germline gene, perhaps due to a read error. The rearrangement links TRBV19 to TRBJ1-5; 9 bases agree with TRBD1. The CDR3 runs to 14 residues. Germline V gene lookup returns CDR1 LNHDA and CDR2 SQIVND (reference sequence). The CDR3 DNA reads TGTGCCAGTCAGACAGGGGGAGGGAGTCAGTCCCAGCATTTT. Its translation is CASQTGGGSQSQHF.